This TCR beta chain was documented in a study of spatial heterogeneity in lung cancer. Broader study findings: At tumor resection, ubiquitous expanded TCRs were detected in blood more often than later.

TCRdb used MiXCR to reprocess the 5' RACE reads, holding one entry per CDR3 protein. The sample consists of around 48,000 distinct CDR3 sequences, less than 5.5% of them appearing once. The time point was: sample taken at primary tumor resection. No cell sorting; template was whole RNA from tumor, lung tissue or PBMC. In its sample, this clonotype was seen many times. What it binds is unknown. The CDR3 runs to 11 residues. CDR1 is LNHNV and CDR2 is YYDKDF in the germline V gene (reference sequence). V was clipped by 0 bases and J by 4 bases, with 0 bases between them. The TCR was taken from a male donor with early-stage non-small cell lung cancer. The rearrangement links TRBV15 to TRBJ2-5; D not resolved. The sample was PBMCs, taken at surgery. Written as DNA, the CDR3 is TGTGCCACCAGCAGAGAAGAGACCCAGTACTTC. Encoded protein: CATSREETQYF.